The next 9 T cell receptor beta chains were all read from a single sample in a study of control samples from healthy donors and cancer patients. Only in-frame clones appear in the TCRdb table, and some are missing; sequencing was by immunoSEQ multiplex PCR. The table has about 130,000 clones, nearly 90% seen once. What was sequenced was PBMCs. These TCRs come from a man aged 45 to 65 with head and neck cancer.

J is TRBJ1-2 and V is TRBV18; unclear D gene. The CDR3 covers 13 residues. Trimming shortened V by 5 bases and J by 7 bases, and 14 bases separated the two germline ends. CDR1 and CDR2 from the germline V gene are KGHSH and LQKENI. DNA of the CDR3: TGTGCCAGCTCAGATCAGCCCTATATTGGCTACACCTTC. Encoded protein: CASSDQPYIGYTF.

This sequence joins TRBV24-1 and TRBJ1-1; D is unclear. There are 13 residues in the CDR3. Trimming removed 3 bases from V and 8 bases from J, with 12 bases in between. Germline V CDR1 and CDR2: KGHDR, SFDVKD. The CDR3 nucleotides read TGTGCCACCAGTGATCGTTGGACGGAAGAAGCTTTCTTT. This gives the protein CATSDRWTEEAFF.

The rearrangement links TRBV10-2 to TRBJ1-6; D possibly corresponds to TRBD1 (5 bases). The CDR3 loop spans 16 amino acids. The V gene lost 2 bases and the J gene lost 1 base, with 9 bases spanning the gap. Germline V gene lookup returns CDR1 WSHSY and CDR2 SAAADI. The CDR3 loop is CASSEIDSSYNSPLHF. CDR3 in DNA: TGCGCCAGCAGTGAGATCGACAGTTCCTATAATTCACCCCTCCACTTT.

This clone has only one observation. This chain uses TRBV3-1 (or the pseudogene TRBV3-2) with TRBJ1-1; 9 bases align to TRBD1. Germline V gives CDR1 LGHDT, CDR2 YNNKEL (reference sequence). J gave up 0 bases and V 5 bases, and 4 bases lay outside the gene matches. This CDR3 spans 15 amino acids. The CDR3 sequence: CASSSRDRVNTEAFF. The DNA for the CDR3 is TGTGCCAGCAGCAGCCGGGACAGGGTGAACACTGAAGCTTTCTTT.

The J gene is TRBJ1-2, the V gene TRBV11-2, with D possibly being TRBD1 (6 bases). Germline CDR1 is SGHAT and CDR2 is FQNNGV. V was shortened by 5 bases and J by 1 base, with 17 bases between the two germline ends. The CDR3 is made up of 16 amino acids. The CDR3 DNA is TGTGCCAGCAGCCGCAGAATCGGGGGGCTTAACTATGGCTACACCTTC. This gives the protein CASSRRIGGLNYGYTF.

This chain links TRBV4-1 with TRBJ1-1; no reliable D call. The CDR3 covers 14 residues. The V end lost 0 bases, the J end lost 4 bases, and 9 bases lay between the germline ends. Germline lookup yields CDR1 MGHRA and CDR2 YSYEKL. The DNA of the CDR3 is TGCGCCAGCAGCCAAGATTCCGAGGGCACTGAAGCTTTCTTT. Protein product: CASSQDSEGTEAFF.

The V gene is TRBV24-1, the J gene TRBJ2-5; 9 bases match TRBD2. Trimming took 3 bases from V and 4 from J; bases not matched to a gene: 5. The CDR3 sequence is 15 residues long. Germline-derived CDR1 and CDR2 are KGHDR and SFDVKD. The CDR3 DNA follows: TGTGCCACCAGTGATGAGACTAGCGGTGGAGAGACCCAGTACTTC. This gives the protein CATSDETSGGETQYF.

This chain connects TRBV25-1 to TRBJ2-1, with a weak D call TRBD2 (5 bases). Trimming took 6 bases from V and 6 from J, leaving 18 bases between them. This CDR3 comprises 15 residues. Per the germline V gene, CDR1 is MGHDK and CDR2 is SYGVNS. The CDR3 coding sequence is TGTGCCAGCAGAGCTTTGGGTCGGGGTGGCAATGAGCAGTTCTTC. This sequence encodes CASRALGRGGNEQFF.

The chain couples TRBV19 to TRBJ2-1; D unresolved. The CDR3 runs to 13 residues. Germline V gene lookup returns CDR1 LNHDA and CDR2 SQIVND (reference sequence). Trimming cost V 4 bases and J 3 bases, with 7 bases left between them. The CDR3 spells CASSSWDYNEQFF. CDR3 DNA: TGTGCCAGTAGTAGTTGGGACTACAATGAGCAGTTCTTC.